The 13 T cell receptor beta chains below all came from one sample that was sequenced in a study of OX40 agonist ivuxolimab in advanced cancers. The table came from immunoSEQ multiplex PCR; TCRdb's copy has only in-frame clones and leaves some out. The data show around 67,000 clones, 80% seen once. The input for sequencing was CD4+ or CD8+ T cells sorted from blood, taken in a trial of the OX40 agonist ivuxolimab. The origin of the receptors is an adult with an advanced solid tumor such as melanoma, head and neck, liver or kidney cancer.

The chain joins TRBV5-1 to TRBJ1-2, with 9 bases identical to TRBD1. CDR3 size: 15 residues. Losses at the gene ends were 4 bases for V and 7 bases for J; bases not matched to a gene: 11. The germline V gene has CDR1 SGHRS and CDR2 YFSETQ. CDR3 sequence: CASSIGQGIISGYTF. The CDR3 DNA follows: TGCGCCAGCAGCATTGGACAGGGGATTATTAGTGGCTACACCTTC.

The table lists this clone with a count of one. CDR3 DNA: TGTGCCAGCAGGGGCGACGCTTGGTATGGCTACACCTTC. This gives the protein CASRGDAWYGYTF. The rearrangement links TRBV6-5 to TRBJ1-2; no definite D call. The CDR3 runs to 13 residues. Germline V gives CDR1 MNHEY, CDR2 SVGAGI. Trimming stripped 6 bases from V and 5 bases from J, with 13 bases between.

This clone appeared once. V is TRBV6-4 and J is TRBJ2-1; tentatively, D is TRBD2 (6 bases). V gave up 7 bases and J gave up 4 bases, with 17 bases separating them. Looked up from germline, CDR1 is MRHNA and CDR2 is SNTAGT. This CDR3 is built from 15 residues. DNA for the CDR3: TGTGCCAGCAACCCCCAGCGGGCGAATTACAATGAGCAGTTCTTC. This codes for CASNPQRANYNEQFF.

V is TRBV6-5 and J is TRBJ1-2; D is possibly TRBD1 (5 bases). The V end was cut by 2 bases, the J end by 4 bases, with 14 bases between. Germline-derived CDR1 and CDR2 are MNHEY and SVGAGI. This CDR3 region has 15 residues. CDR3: CASSYEPTESYGYTF. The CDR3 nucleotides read TGTGCCAGCAGTTACGAACCGACAGAGAGCTATGGCTACACCTTC.

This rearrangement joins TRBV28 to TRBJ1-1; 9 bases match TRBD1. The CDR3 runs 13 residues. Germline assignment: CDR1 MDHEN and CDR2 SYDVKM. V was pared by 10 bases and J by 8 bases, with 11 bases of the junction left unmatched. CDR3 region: CATVQGARGEAFF. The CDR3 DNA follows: TGTGCCACCGTACAGGGGGCGCGTGGGGAAGCTTTCTTT.

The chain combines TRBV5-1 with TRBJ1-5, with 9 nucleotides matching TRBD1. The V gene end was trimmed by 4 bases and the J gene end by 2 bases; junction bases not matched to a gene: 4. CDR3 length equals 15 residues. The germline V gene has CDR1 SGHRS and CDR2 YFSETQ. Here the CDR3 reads CASSRTGGRNQPQHF. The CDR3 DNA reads TGCGCCAGCAGCCGCACAGGGGGCCGCAATCAGCCCCAGCATTTT. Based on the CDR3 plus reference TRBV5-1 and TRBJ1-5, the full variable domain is KAGVTQTPRYLIKTRGQQVTLSCSPISGHRSVSWYQQTPGQGLQFLFEYFSETQRNKGNFPGRFSGRQFSNSRSEMNVSTLELGDSALYLCASSRTGGRNQPQHFGDGTRLSIL.

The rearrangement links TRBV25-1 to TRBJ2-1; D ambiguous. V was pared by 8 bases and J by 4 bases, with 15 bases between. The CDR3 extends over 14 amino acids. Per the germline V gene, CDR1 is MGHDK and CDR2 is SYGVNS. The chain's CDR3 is CASGGWPKYNEQFF. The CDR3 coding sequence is TGTGCCAGCGGCGGTTGGCCCAAGTACAATGAGCAGTTCTTC.

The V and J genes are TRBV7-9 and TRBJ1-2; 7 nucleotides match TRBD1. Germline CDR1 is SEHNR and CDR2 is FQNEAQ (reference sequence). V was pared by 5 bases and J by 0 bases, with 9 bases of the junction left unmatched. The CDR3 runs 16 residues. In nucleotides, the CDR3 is TGTGCCAGCAGCCTCATACGGGACAGAGCTAACTATGGCTACACCTTC. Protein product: CASSLIRDRANYGYTF.

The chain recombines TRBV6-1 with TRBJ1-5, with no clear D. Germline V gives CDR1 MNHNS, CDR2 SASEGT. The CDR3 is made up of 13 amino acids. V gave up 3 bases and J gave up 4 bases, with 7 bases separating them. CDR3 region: CASSDIQNQPQHF. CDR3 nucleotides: TGTGCCAGCAGTGATATCCAAAATCAGCCCCAGCATTTT.

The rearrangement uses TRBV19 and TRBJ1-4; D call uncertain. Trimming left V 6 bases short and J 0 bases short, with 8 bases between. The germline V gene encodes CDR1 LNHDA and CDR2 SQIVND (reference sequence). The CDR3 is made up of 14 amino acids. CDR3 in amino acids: CASSNSATNEKLFF. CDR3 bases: TGTGCCAGTAGCAACAGTGCAACTAATGAAAAACTGTTTTTT.

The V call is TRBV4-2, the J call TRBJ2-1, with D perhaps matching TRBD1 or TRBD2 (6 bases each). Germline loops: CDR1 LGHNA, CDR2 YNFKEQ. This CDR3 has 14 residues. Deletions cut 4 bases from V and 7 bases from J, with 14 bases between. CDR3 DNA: TGTGCCAGCAGCCCTAGAGGGGGGTTGAATGAGCAGTTCTTC. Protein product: CASSPRGGLNEQFF.

The CDR3 region is CASSWRSGGEQYF. CDR3 sequence (DNA): TGCGCCAGCAGCTGGAGATCAGGTGGGGAGCAGTACTTC. The V gene is TRBV5-1, the J gene TRBJ2-7; D not resolved. The CDR3 runs to 13 residues. V was pared by 3 bases and J by 7 bases, with 14 bases between. The V gene's germline CDR1 is SGHRS and CDR2 YFSETQ.

CDR3 protein: CASSISAGTNSPLHF. The CDR3 bases are TGTGCCAGTAGTATTTCGGCAGGGACTAATTCACCCCTCCACTTT. This chain uses TRBV19 with TRBJ1-6, with a tentative D call TRBD1 (5 bases). CDR1 is LNHDA and CDR2 is SQIVND in the germline V gene (reference sequence). The CDR3 extends over 15 amino acids. The V and J ends lost 3 bases and 6 bases respectively, with 12 bases between them.